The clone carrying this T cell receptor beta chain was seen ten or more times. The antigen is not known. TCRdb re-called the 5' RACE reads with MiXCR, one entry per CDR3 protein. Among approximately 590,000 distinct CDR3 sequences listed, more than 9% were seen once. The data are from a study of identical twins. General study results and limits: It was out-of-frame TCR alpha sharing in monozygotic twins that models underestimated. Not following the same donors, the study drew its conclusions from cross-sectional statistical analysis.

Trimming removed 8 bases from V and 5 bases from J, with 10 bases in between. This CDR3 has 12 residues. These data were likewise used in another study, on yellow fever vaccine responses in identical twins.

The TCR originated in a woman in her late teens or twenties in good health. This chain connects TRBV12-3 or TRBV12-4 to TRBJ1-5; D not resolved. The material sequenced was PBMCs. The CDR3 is CASRGLDQPQHF. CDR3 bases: TGTGCCAGCCGTGGCCTCGATCAGCCCCAGCATTTT.